The 27 T cell receptor beta chains below all came from one sample that was sequenced in a study of cytomegalovirus exposure and HLA in healthy donors (dated by TCRdb to about 2017). The library was produced with the immunoSEQ multiplex PCR assay. A mixture of 60 forward primers for TCR Vbeta segments and 13 reverse primers for TCR Jbeta segments was used in the multiplex PCR. The clones in this table, taken by TCRdb from immuneACCESS, are in-frame only. Not every clone is retained; where verified, under half of the shortfall comes from an unresolved V gene, and the cause of the rest is unknown. This sample holds some 150,000 clones; 75% to 90% were observed only once. Approximately 4.5% of the sample is held by the ten biggest clonotypes. The sample comprised PBMCs. The receptor set was obtained from a man aged 25-40 years in good health and CMV-seronegative.

The V call is TRBV7-8, the J call TRBJ1-1; no reliable D call. The CDR3 runs 17 residues. Trimming removed 1 base from V and 1 base from J, with 16 bases in between. The germline gives CDR1 SGHVS, CDR2 FQNEAQ. Here the CDR3 reads CASSLGALRRGNTEAFF. CDR3 nucleotides: TGTGCCAGCAGCTTAGGTGCGTTACGACGGGGGAACACTGAAGCTTTCTTT.

This clone has a handful of counts. The chain has TRBV30 and TRBJ2-5, with D possibly matching TRBD1 (6 bases). Trimming left V 4 bases short and J 7 bases short, with 19 bases between. This CDR3 has 14 amino acids. CDR1 GTSNPN and CDR2 SVGIG come from the germline V gene (reference sequence). CDR3 DNA sequence: TGTGCCTGGACAGTCAGCGCCAAAGGGGGGACCCAGTACTTC. Its protein is CAWTVSAKGGTQYF. Combining the CDR3 with reference TRBV30 and TRBJ2-5 gives the whole variable domain SQTIHQWPATLVQPVGSPLSLECTVEGTSNPNLYWYRQAAGRGLQLLFYSVGIGQISSEVPQNLSASRPQDRQFILSSKKLLLSDSGFYLCAWTVSAKGGTQYFGPGTRLLVL.

About this clone: The junction shows a germline mismatch at one end, possibly a read error. The chain carries TRBV6-5 and TRBJ1-3; D perhaps matches TRBD1 (6 bases). CDR1 is MNHEY and CDR2 is SVGAGI in the germline V gene. The length of the CDR3 is 11 residues. The CDR3 protein is CASSSGGQLTF. In nucleotides, the CDR3 is TGTGCCAGCAGCTCGGGCGGACAGCTCACTTTT.

The chain links TRBV4-3 to TRBJ1-6, with TRBD1 matching 8 bases. CDR3 size: 16 residues. In germline, CDR1 is LGHNA, CDR2 YSLEER. Unmatched junction bases numbered 8, after V lost 4 bases and J lost 6 bases. Written as DNA, the CDR3 is TGCGCCAGCAGCCCCACCGGGACAGGATTTAATTCACCCCTCCACTTT. This translates into CASSPTGTGFNSPLHF.

V and J are TRBV29-1 and TRBJ1-2; D gene ambiguous. V was shortened by 4 bases and J by 0 bases, with 9 bases between the two germline ends. Germline V gene sequence: CDR1 SQVTM, CDR2 ANQGSEA. This CDR3 contains 13 residues. CDR3 in DNA: TGCAGCGTTGTTGACGGAGCTAACTATGGCTACACCTTC. Its translation is CSVVDGANYGYTF.

The V gene is TRBV6-1, the J gene TRBJ1-4; D call uncertain. This CDR3 has 12 residues. Germline CDR1 is MNHNS and CDR2 is SASEGT. V was shortened by 11 bases and J by 3 bases, with 10 bases between the two germline ends. DNA of the CDR3: TGTGCCCATCGCGCGCCTAATGAAAAACTGTTTTTT. Its translation: CAHRAPNEKLFF.

This chain uses TRBV9 with TRBJ1-1; possible D gene TRBD1, 6 bases. Trimming stripped 3 bases from V and 0 bases from J, with 9 bases between. This CDR3 has 14 amino acids. Germline V gene lookup returns CDR1 SGDLS and CDR2 YYNGEE. The CDR3 loop is CASSAGQMNTEAFF. Written as DNA, the CDR3 is TGTGCCAGCAGCGCCGGACAGATGAACACTGAAGCTTTCTTT.

The chain carries TRBV7-9 and TRBJ2-7; 7 positions match TRBD1. V lost 8 bases and J lost 4; bases outside the gene matches: 11. Germline V gene sequence: CDR1 SEHNR, CDR2 FQNEAQ (reference sequence). This CDR3 contains 14 residues. CDR3 DNA: TGTGCCAGCGCTACGACAGGGAATTTTTACGAGCAGTACTTC. Translation: CASATTGNFYEQYF.

V is TRBV7-2 and J is TRBJ2-1; D might be TRBD2 (5 bases). The CDR3 consists of 13 residues. CDR1 and CDR2 from the germline V gene are SGHTA and FQGNSA. Deletions cut 0 bases from V and 12 bases from J, with 12 bases between. The CDR3 bases are TGTGCCAGCAGCTTAGCAATGGACTCCAGGCAGTTCTTC. Translated, it gives CASSLAMDSRQFF.

This clone appeared a single time. The genes are TRBV6-5 and TRBJ2-1; D unclear. Germline loops: CDR1 MNHEY, CDR2 SVGAGI. V was shortened by 6 bases and J by 3 bases, with 3 bases between the two germline ends. The CDR3 sequence is 11 residues long. The CDR3 loop reads CASRRYNEQFF. The CDR3 nucleotides read TGTGCCAGCAGGCGCTACAATGAGCAGTTCTTC.

In this sample, this clone turned up a few times. V and J are TRBV15 and TRBJ2-1; 9 bases map to TRBD2. This CDR3 contains 17 residues. CDR1 is LNHNV and CDR2 is YYDKDF in the germline V gene (reference sequence). J gave up 1 base and V 0 bases, and 4 bases lay outside the gene matches. The CDR3, as DNA: TGTGCCACCAGCAGAGATGGGGCGGGAGGGTCCTACAATGAGCAGTTCTTC. Translating gives CATSRDGAGGSYNEQFF.

The rearrangement joins TRBV2 to TRBJ2-7; D is uncertain. CDR1 and CDR2 (germline): SNHLY, FYNNEI. The ends were cut back, 3 bases at V and 6 bases at J, with 6 bases in the middle. This CDR3 region has 11 residues. DNA of the CDR3: TGTGCCAGCAGTGAGTTCGGCGAGCAGTACTTC. Encoded protein: CASSEFGEQYF.

This clone appeared a few times. The chain links TRBV5-6 to TRBJ1-1; D is uncertain. CDR3 length equals 16 residues. The germline gives CDR1 SGHDT, CDR2 YYEEEE. Between the trimmed V and J ends, which lost 1 base and 0 bases, there was a span of 13 bases. In DNA form, the CDR3 reads TGTGCCAGCAGCTTGCCTACAGATTTCATGAACACTGAAGCTTTCTTT. The encoded protein is CASSLPTDFMNTEAFF.

The chain employs TRBV28 and TRBJ2-3, with 7 bases that match TRBD2. CDR3 length equals 11 residues. J lost 8 bases, V lost 10 bases, and 6 bases had no gene match. CDR1 is MDHEN and CDR2 is SYDVKM in the germline V gene. In DNA form, the CDR3 reads TGTGCCACCCGGGGGAGGGGTACGCAGTATTTT. Translation: CATRGRGTQYF.

The J gene is TRBJ2-1, the V gene TRBV13, with 8 bases matching TRBD2. V was clipped by 5 bases and J by 0 bases; unmatched bases: 12. The CDR3 loop spans 18 amino acids. Germline V gene data show CDR1 as PRHDT and CDR2 as FYEKMQ (reference sequence). The CDR3, as DNA: TGTGCCAGCAGCCCACTTCTCAGCGGGGGAAGCTCCTACAATGAGCAGTTCTTC. Its protein is CASSPLLSGGSSYNEQFF.

V gene TRBV19 combines with J gene TRBJ2-2; D possibly corresponds to TRBD2 (7 bases). This CDR3 is 18 amino acids long. Trimming left V 3 bases short and J 5 bases short, with 22 bases between. Germline loops: CDR1 LNHDA, CDR2 SQIVND (reference sequence). The CDR3 region is CASSMPVLRGGGTGELFF. In DNA form, the CDR3 reads TGTGCCAGTAGTATGCCCGTTCTCCGCGGGGGCGGGACCGGGGAGCTGTTTTTT.

V gene TRBV5-1 combines with J gene TRBJ2-1; D call uncertain. V lost 4 bases to trimming and J lost 6 bases, with 20 bases between them. The CDR3 sequence is 16 residues long. Germline values: CDR1 SGHRS, CDR2 YFSETQ. The CDR3 sequence is CASSPTRTSFLNEQFF. CDR3 in DNA: TGCGCCAGCAGCCCGACACGTACTTCCTTTCTCAATGAGCAGTTCTTC.

This chain connects TRBV2 to TRBJ2-7; no reliable D call. V lost 6 bases and J 4 bases, leaving 13 bases between the germline ends. The germline V gene encodes CDR1 SNHLY and CDR2 FYNNEI. The CDR3 covers 13 residues. The CDR3 protein is CASRMAVPYEQYF. In nucleotides, the CDR3 is TGTGCCAGCAGAATGGCAGTTCCTTACGAGCAGTACTTC.

The chain has TRBV9 and TRBJ1-1; TRBD1 might be the D (5 bases). The germline gives CDR1 SGDLS, CDR2 YYNGEE. V lost 3 bases, J lost 5 bases, and 17 bases lay in between. The CDR3 totals 15 residues. As DNA, the CDR3 is TGTGCCAGCAGCGCTCCCCGGGGGGGACGGACTGAAGCTTTCTTT. Protein sequence: CASSAPRGGRTEAFF.

V and J are TRBV18 and TRBJ1-1; a possible D gene is TRBD1 (5 bases). The germline CDR1 and CDR2 sequences are KGHSH and LQKENI. Trimming left V 1 base short and J 8 bases short, with 14 bases between. CDR3 length: 14 amino acids. CDR3 amino acids: CASSPRAGWWEAFF. In DNA, the CDR3 is TGTGCCAGCTCACCACGAGCAGGGTGGTGGGAAGCTTTCTTT. Full variable domain (outside the CDR3, taken from reference TRBV18 and TRBJ1-1): NAGVMQNPRHLVRRRGQEARLRCSPMKGHSHVYWYRQLPEEGLKFMVYLQKENIIDESGMPKERFSAEFPKEGPSILRIQQVVRGDSAAYFCASSPRAGWWEAFFGQGTRLTVV.

The chain couples TRBV27 to TRBJ1-4; TRBD1 might be the D (5 bases). Germline V gene data show CDR1 as MNHEY and CDR2 as SMNVEV (reference sequence). The V and J ends lost 4 bases and 7 bases respectively, with 10 bases between them. CDR3 length: 13 amino acids. CDR3: CASSSLGLEKLFF. The DNA for the CDR3 is TGTGCCAGCAGTTCCCTGGGGCTTGAAAAACTGTTTTTT.

CDR3 sequence: CAISEGTGARGGNQPQHF. The CDR3 DNA is TGTGCCATCAGTGAAGGGACAGGGGCGAGGGGGGGCAATCAGCCCCAGCATTTT. The chain carries TRBV10-3 and TRBJ1-5, with 10 nucleotides matching TRBD1. Germline V gene data show CDR1 as ENHRY and CDR2 as SYGVKD. The CDR3 is 18 amino acids. Trimming cost V 3 bases and J 2 bases; bases outside gene matches: 10.

This clone has just a few counts. This chain connects TRBV7-9 to TRBJ2-1; 12 positions match TRBD2. This CDR3 has 19 residues. Germline CDR1 SEHNR, CDR2 FQNEAQ (reference sequence). V lost 0 bases to trimming and J lost 7 bases; unmatched junction nucleotides: 13. In DNA form, the CDR3 reads TGTGCCAGCAGCTTAGCGACCTCTCCTAGCGGGGGGGCGCCTAATGAGCAGTTCTTC. Residues: CASSLATSPSGGAPNEQFF.

The V gene is TRBV19, the J gene TRBJ2-2; D call uncertain. Germline-derived CDR1 and CDR2 are LNHDA and SQIVND (reference sequence). The CDR3 is 13 amino acids. The germline V and J ends were trimmed by 3 bases and 3 bases, with 5 bases remaining between them. Here the CDR3 DNA reads TGTGCCAGTAGTATTTATGACACCGGGGAGCTGTTTTTT. Its protein product is CASSIYDTGELFF. The variable domain in full, completed from reference TRBV19 and TRBJ2-2, reads DGGITQSPKYLFRKEGQNVTLSCEQNLNHDAMYWYRQDPGQGLRLIYYSQIVNDFQKGDIAEGYSVSREKKESFPLTVTSAQKNPTAFYLCASSIYDTGELFFGEGSRLTVL.

The chain joins TRBV28 to TRBJ1-4; tentative D call: TRBD1 (6 bases). The CDR3 contains 13 residues. The germline V gene has CDR1 MDHEN and CDR2 SYDVKM. The germline V and J ends were trimmed by 7 bases and 5 bases, with 11 bases remaining between them. CDR3 nucleotides: TGTGCCAGCACCCTCGACAGGAATGAAAAACTGTTTTTT. This encodes CASTLDRNEKLFF.

The V gene is TRBV28, the J gene TRBJ2-2; 8 nucleotides align to TRBD1. Germline V gives CDR1 MDHEN, CDR2 SYDVKM. V gave up 8 bases and J gave up 4 bases; unmatched junction bases: 3. The CDR3 extends over 13 amino acids. Here the CDR3 reads CASGQGGTGELFF. As DNA, the CDR3 is TGTGCCAGCGGACAGGGTGGCACCGGGGAGCTGTTTTTT.

The CDR3 nucleotides are TGTGCCAGCAGCCCCAGGACAGGGTCGACCGGGGAGCTGTTTTTT. Protein sequence: CASSPRTGSTGELFF. The chain links TRBV7-2 to TRBJ2-2, with 8 nucleotides matching TRBD1. CDR3 size: 15 residues. Germline CDR1 and CDR2: SGHTA and FQGNSA. V was pared by 5 bases and J by 5 bases, with 7 bases of the junction left unmatched.